The 18 T cell receptor beta chains below were found in one sample sequenced in a study of OX40 agonist ivuxolimab in advanced cancers. Measured with immunoSEQ multiplex PCR; TCRdb has only the in-frame clones, and not every one. The sample includes about 85,000 clones, approximately 86% of them seen just once. This specimen was CD4+ or CD8+ T cells sorted from blood, taken in a trial of the OX40 agonist ivuxolimab. The receptors here all came from an adult with an advanced solid tumor such as melanoma, head and neck, liver or kidney cancer.

The chain recombines TRBV6-5 with TRBJ1-4; maybe TRBD1 (5 bases). V lost 4 bases, J lost 8 bases, and 14 bases lay in between. The CDR3 totals 14 residues. The V gene's germline CDR1 is MNHEY and CDR2 SVGAGI. CDR3 amino acids: CASSSPGRGEKLFF. The CDR3, as DNA: TGTGCCAGCAGTTCACCAGGGAGGGGCGAAAAACTGTTTTTT.

This chain connects TRBV28 to TRBJ1-5, with 10 positions matching TRBD1. Germline-derived CDR1 and CDR2 are MDHEN and SYDVKM. V was pared by 3 bases and J by 1 base, with 3 bases of the junction left unmatched. The CDR3 consists of 16 residues. In DNA form, the CDR3 reads TGTGCCAGCAGTTTGACAGGGGGCGCGAGCAATCAGCCCCAGCATTTT. Translated, it gives CASSLTGGASNQPQHF.

The CDR3: CSVEQERGGLSPAEQYF. In DNA, the CDR3 is TGCAGCGTTGAACAGGAGCGGGGGGGCTTATCTCCTGCCGAGCAGTACTTC. This chain connects TRBV29-1 to TRBJ2-7; 10 bases are shared with TRBD2. V dropped 2 bases and J dropped 6; count of bases not matched to a gene: 16. The CDR3 has 17 residues. CDR1 and CDR2 (germline): SQVTM, ANQGSEA.

The chain is built from TRBV19 and TRBJ1-5; D is perhaps TRBD1 (5 bases). V lost 7 bases, J lost 5 bases, and 15 bases lay in between. Per the germline V gene, CDR1 is LNHDA and CDR2 is SQIVND (reference sequence). The CDR3 sequence is 14 residues long. The CDR3 nucleotides are TGTGCCAGTATTCCAAAAACAGGCGATCAGCCCCAGCATTTT. Translation gives CASIPKTGDQPQHF.

The chain has TRBV7-9 and TRBJ2-1; TRBD2 is a possible D gene (6 bases). Germline V gene lookup returns CDR1 SEHNR and CDR2 FQNEAQ (reference sequence). The V end lost 4 bases, the J end lost 8 bases, and 15 bases lay between the germline ends. This CDR3 has 14 amino acids. CDR3 coding DNA: TGTGCCAGCAGCTCCCGGGACTTAGCCCATGAGCAGTTCTTC. Protein: CASSSRDLAHEQFF.

The V gene is TRBV14, the J gene TRBJ2-2; D not resolved. The germline CDR1 and CDR2 sequences are SGHDN and FVKESK. V was pared by 1 base and J by 6 bases, with 18 bases between. The CDR3 length is 17 residues. The CDR3 sequence is CASSQGFLWDGAGELFF. CDR3 DNA: TGTGCCAGCAGCCAAGGATTCCTATGGGATGGGGCCGGGGAGCTGTTTTTT. Looking up the rest from reference TRBV14 and TRBJ2-2 gives the full variable domain: EAGVTQFPSHSVIEKGQTVTLRCDPISGHDNLYWYRRVMGKEIKFLLHFVKESKQDESGMPNNRFLAERTGGTYSTLKVQPAELEDSGVYFCASSQGFLWDGAGELFFGEGSRLTVL.

J is TRBJ1-2 and V is TRBV19, with D possibly TRBD1 on 5 matching bases. The germline CDR1 and CDR2 sequences are LNHDA and SQIVND (reference sequence). The CDR3 runs 13 residues. The V gene lost 5 bases and the J gene lost 4 bases, with 11 bases spanning the gap. The CDR3 sequence is CASSYSGIYGYTF. The CDR3 DNA reads as TGTGCCAGTAGTTACTCAGGGATCTATGGCTACACCTTC.

The chain couples TRBV5-1 to TRBJ2-7, with 9 bases lining up with TRBD1. The V gene end was trimmed by 1 base and the J gene end by 3 bases; junction bases not matched to a gene: 8. Germline CDR1 and CDR2: SGHRS and YFSETQ. There are 16 residues in the CDR3. CDR3 DNA: TGCGCCAGCAGCTTGACTGGTCGACAGGGGGGCTACGAGCAGTACTTC. Translated: CASSLTGRQGGYEQYF.

This clone occurred a few times. The chain employs TRBV7-9 and TRBJ1-1; D gene ambiguous. The germline gives CDR1 SEHNR, CDR2 FQNEAQ (reference sequence). The V end was cut by 3 bases, the J end by 1 base, with 6 bases between. This CDR3 comprises 13 residues. Here the CDR3 DNA reads TGTGCCAGCAGCTTGACTGGGAACACTGAAGCTTTCTTT. It encodes CASSLTGNTEAFF.

In its sample, this clone was seen a few times. V is TRBV2 and J is TRBJ1-1, with 9 bases matching TRBD1. Germline V gene lookup returns CDR1 SNHLY and CDR2 FYNNEI. Unmatched junction bases numbered 8, after V lost 10 bases and J lost 5 bases. The CDR3 sequence is 13 residues long. The CDR3: CAIQTGGMTEAFF. Written as DNA, the CDR3 is TGTGCCATCCAGACAGGGGGAATGACTGAAGCTTTCTTT.

Only one count was recorded for this clone. V gene TRBV30 combines with J gene TRBJ2-5; 8 bases line up with TRBD1. This CDR3 contains 14 residues. Trimming took 0 bases from V and 1 from J; bases not matched to a gene: 1. The germline V gene has CDR1 GTSNPN and CDR2 SVGIG (reference sequence). The CDR3 DNA reads as TGTGCCTGGAGTGTAGGACAGGGCCAAGAGACCCAGTACTTC. It encodes CAWSVGQGQETQYF.

The table lists this clone with a count of one. CDR3 nucleotide sequence: TGCGCCAGCAGCTCTGGGACCCGGGCAAGCACAGATACGCAGTATTTT. Translated, it gives CASSSGTRASTDTQYF. This sequence joins TRBV5-1 and TRBJ2-3, with D perhaps TRBD1 or TRBD2 (5 bases each). This CDR3 has 16 residues. V lost 3 bases to trimming and J lost 0 bases, with 14 bases between them. Looked up from germline, CDR1 is SGHRS and CDR2 is YFSETQ.

This chain joins TRBV11-2 and TRBJ1-2; 12 bases fit TRBD1. The V and J ends lost 3 bases and 7 bases, in that order; junction bases with no gene match: 9. The CDR3 runs to 16 residues. Germline CDR1 is SGHAT and CDR2 is FQNNGV. The CDR3 region has the DNA TGTGCCAGCAGCTTCGCTATGGGACAGGGGGCGAGTGGCTACACCTTC. It is translated as CASSFAMGQGASGYTF.

The CDR3 protein is CASSSKGRAYNEQFF. The CDR3 DNA reads TGTGCCAGCAGCTCGAAGGGACGGGCTTACAATGAGCAGTTCTTC. The chain carries TRBV5-4 and TRBJ2-1; tentatively, D is TRBD1 or TRBD2 (5 bases each). CDR1 is SGHNT, CDR2 YYREEE, per germline (reference sequence). The CDR3 runs 15 residues. Trimming took off 3 bases at V and 4 bases at J, with 14 bases between the two ends.

This clone was counted once. This chain links TRBV5-1 with TRBJ2-6; D gene ambiguous. With 0 bases removed from V and 4 bases from J, the gap between germline ends came to 17 bases. Germline CDR1 is SGHRS and CDR2 is YFSETQ. The CDR3 covers 18 residues. CDR3 DNA sequence: TGCGCCAGCAGCTTGGACAGTCCCGATTGGATAGGGGCCAACGTCCTGACTTTC. This encodes CASSLDSPDWIGANVLTF.

Regarding this clone: Mismatch with germline at one junction end may stem from a read error. The same CDR3 can be traced to other DNA sequences in this sample. The chain carries TRBV2 and TRBJ1-5; possibly TRBD1 for D (5 bases). CDR3 length: 13 residues. Germline loops: CDR1 SNHLY, CDR2 FYNNEI. Written as DNA, the CDR3 is TGTGCCAGCAGTGAGAGAGGGGAGCAGCCCCAGCACTTT. Translating it yields CASSERGEQPQHF.

The V gene is TRBV9, the J gene TRBJ2-1; 7 bases agree with TRBD2. The CDR3 loop spans 16 amino acids. Germline assignment: CDR1 SGDLS and CDR2 YYNGEE. V lost 3 bases to trimming and J lost 7 bases; unmatched junction nucleotides: 13. In DNA form, the CDR3 reads TGTGCCAGCAGCGCCCCCCAAGCGGGGTTGTTGAATGAGCAGTTCTTC. Translating gives CASSAPQAGLLNEQFF. The complete variable domain, with remaining parts taken from reference TRBV9 and TRBJ2-1, reads DSGVTQTPKHLITATGQRVTLRCSPRSGDLSVYWYQQSLDQGLQFLIQYYNGEERAKGNILERFSAQQFPDLHSELNLSSLELGDSALYFCASSAPQAGLLNEQFFGPGTRLTVL.

The chain recombines TRBV4-3 with TRBJ2-7; D is undetermined. Germline V gene data show CDR1 as LGHNA and CDR2 as YSLEER. The ends were cut back, 3 bases at V and 0 bases at J, with 9 bases in the middle. This CDR3 is 14 amino acids long. The CDR3: CASSQSRSSYEQYF. The CDR3 DNA follows: TGCGCCAGCAGCCAGTCTCGGAGCTCCTACGAGCAGTACTTC.